The rows below give T cell receptor beta chains drawn from one sample of a study of T cells in Graves' hyperthyroidism and ophthalmopathy. TCRdb reprocessed the multiplex PCR reads with MiXCR, giving one entry per CDR3 protein. The sample lists roughly 300,000 distinct CDR3 sequences; around 20% were seen once. Material: blood. The receptors derive from a woman in her 50s with Graves' hyperthyroidism. Both conserved end residues are part of each CDR3. Each record gives: D gene, J gene, CDR3 length, V gene, clone size, CDR3 protein, CDR3 DNA. D genes are given only for firm matches. Clone size is not always given. Where it is, it says once, few, many or a class for expanded clones.

D: NA
J: TRBJ1-1
length: 16
V: TRBV28
size: many
CDR3: CASSSQGRGWNTEAFF
DNA: TGTGCCAGCAGTTCACAAGGTAGGGGCTGGAACACTGAAGCTTTCTTT

D: NA
J: TRBJ2-7
length: 14
V: TRBV7-9
size: many
CDR3: CASSLGQGEYEQYF
DNA: TGTGCCAGCAGCTTAGGTCAGGGCGAATACGAGCAGTACTTC

D: TRBD1
J: TRBJ2-4
length: 13
V: TRBV20-1
size: many
CDR3: CSARVGQGSIQYF
DNA: TGCAGTGCTAGAGTCGGACAGGGATCCATTCAGTACTTC

D: TRBD1
J: TRBJ2-2
length: 15
V: TRBV19
size: NA
CDR3: CASSIPGQGTGELFF
DNA: TGTGCCAGTAGTATACCGGGACAGGGGACCGGGGAGCTGTTTTTT

D: TRBD1
J: TRBJ1-5
length: 14
V: TRBV29-1
size: many
CDR3: CSVVETGGNQPQHF
DNA: TGCAGCGTTGTTGAGACAGGGGGCAACCAGCCCCAGCATTTT

D: NA
J: TRBJ1-3
length: 15
V: TRBV7-9
size: NA
CDR3: CASSLRGVAGNTIYF
DNA: TGTGCCAGCAGCTTGCGGGGAGTTGCTGGAAACACCATATATTTT

D: TRBD1
J: TRBJ2-5
length: 14
V: TRBV29-1
size: many
CDR3: CSVGYGQGQETQYF
DNA: TGCAGCGTTGGGTACGGACAGGGACAAGAGACCCAGTACTTC

D: NA
J: TRBJ2-2
length: 15
V: TRBV30
size: many
CDR3: CAWSRGQGWTGELFF
DNA: TGTGCCTGGAGCAGGGGCCAGGGGTGGACCGGGGAGCTGTTTTTT

D: NA
J: TRBJ2-1
length: 15
V: TRBV9
size: many
CDR3: CASSPGDSGSNEQFF
DNA: TGTGCCAGCAGCCCCGGCGATAGCGGCTCCAATGAGCAGTTCTTC

D: NA
J: TRBJ1-6
length: 15
V: TRBV9
size: NA
CDR3: CASSVGGSSGTPLHF
DNA: TGTGCCAGCAGCGTAGGGGGGTCTTCTGGTACACCCCTCCACTTT

D: TRBD2
J: TRBJ2-1
length: 15
V: TRBV7-2
size: many
CDR3: CASSSKRGGYNEQFF
DNA: TGTGCCAGCAGCTCGAAGCGGGGGGGGTACAATGAGCAGTTCTTC

D: NA
J: TRBJ2-2
length: 15
V: TRBV10-2
size: few
CDR3: CASSVTTGNTGELFF
DNA: TGCGCCAGCAGTGTTACGACAGGGAACACCGGGGAGCTGTTTTTT

D: NA
J: TRBJ1-2
length: 15
V: TRBV7-9
size: many
CDR3: CASSFTGAGFHGYTF
DNA: TGTGCCAGCAGCTTTACCGGGGCAGGCTTCCATGGCTACACCTTC

D: TRBD1
J: TRBJ2-4
length: 13
V: TRBV6-1
size: few
CDR3: CASSDRGQNIQYF
DNA: TGTGCCAGCAGTGACAGGGGGCAAAACATTCAGTACTTC

D: TRBD1
J: TRBJ2-3
length: 15
V: TRBV28
size: NA
CDR3: CASSAGTAYTDTQYF
DNA: TGTGCCAGCAGTGCCGGGACAGCCTACACAGATACGCAGTATTTT

D: NA
J: TRBJ2-1
length: 12
V: TRBV18
size: many
CDR3: CASSPKGYEQFF
DNA: TGTGCCAGCTCACCAAAGGGTTATGAGCAGTTCTTC

D: NA
J: TRBJ2-7
length: 18
V: TRBV20-1
size: many
CDR3: CSARDLLGGTRGLYEQYF
DNA: TGCAGTGCTAGAGATCTGTTGGGGGGGACGCGGGGGCTCTACGAGCAGTACTTC

D: NA
J: TRBJ1-6
length: 14
V: TRBV5-6
size: few
CDR3: CASSTIHRSSPLHF
DNA: TGTGCCAGCAGCACGATTCACAGGAGTTCACCCCTCCACTTT

D: TRBD2
J: TRBJ2-5
length: 14
V: TRBV20-1
size: many
CDR3: CSATPGTNQETQYF
DNA: TGCAGTGCTACGCCCGGGACTAATCAAGAGACCCAGTACTTC

D: NA
J: TRBJ2-1
length: 17
V: TRBV6-1
size: once
CDR3: CASSEISWASSYNEQFF
DNA: TGTGCCAGCAGTGAAATCTCCTGGGCCTCCTCCTACAATGAGCAGTTCTTC

D: NA
J: TRBJ2-3
length: 11
V: TRBV6-6
size: many
CDR3: CASSYSSTQYF
DNA: TGTGCCAGCAGTTACTCCAGTACGCAGTATTTT

D: TRBD1
J: TRBJ2-1
length: 16
V: TRBV11-1
size: many
CDR3: CASSYRGQGYYNEQFF
DNA: TGTGCCAGCAGCTACCGAGGACAGGGGTATTACAATGAGCAGTTCTTC

D: NA
J: TRBJ1-3
length: 12
V: TRBV6-5
size: few
CDR3: CASSYQGNTIYF
DNA: TGTGCCAGCAGTTACCAAGGAAACACCATATATTTT

D: NA
J: TRBJ1-1
length: 13
V: TRBV3-1
size: few
CDR3: CASSPPGTAEAFF
DNA: TGTGCCAGCAGCCCCCCGGGGACGGCTGAAGCTTTCTTT

D: TRBD1
J: TRBJ2-7
length: 17
V: TRBV6-5
size: many
CDR3: CASSYHIQGQGVDEQYF
DNA: TGTGCCAGCAGTTACCATATTCAGGGACAGGGGGTCGACGAGCAGTACTTC

D: NA
J: TRBJ1-1
length: 15
V: TRBV27
size: many
CDR3: CASSLAPRGGTEAFF
DNA: TGTGCCAGCAGTTTAGCCCCGCGCGGAGGAACTGAAGCTTTCTTT

D: NA
J: TRBJ1-1
length: 13
V: TRBV20-1
size: NA
CDR3: CSAGDQMNTEAFF
DNA: TGCAGTGCTGGAGACCAAATGAACACTGAAGCTTTCTTT